This is a list of T cell receptor beta chains from one sample in a study of T cells in localized non-small cell lung cancer. Assay: immunoSEQ multiplex PCR; the TCRdb copy retains only in-frame clones and omits some. The sample consists of 40,000 to 65,000 clones, approximately 88% of them appearing once. The input for sequencing was peripheral blood mononuclear cells, taken before any cancer treatment. Source of these receptors: a man aged 40 to 75 with stage III lung adenocarcinoma. Each CDR3 is given with its conserved first and last residue. The D gene is left open where the match is weak. Clone size appears in some rows only: once, few, many, or a class for an expanded clone.

TRBJ2-2 TRBV19 TRBD1 - CASRTTGGSTGELFF TGTGCCAGTAGGACGACAGGGGGGAGCACCGGGGAGCTGTTTTTT
TRBJ2-1 TRBV21-1 - - CASKKVPVHPPYNEQFF TGTGCCAGCAAAAAGGTGCCCGTCCATCCTCCCTACAATGAGCAGTTCTTC
TRBJ2-7 TRBV18 TRBD2 - CASSPSPLAGAAYEQYF TGTGCCAGCTCACCATCTCCCCTAGCGGGAGCGGCCTACGAGCAGTACTTC
TRBJ2-3 TRBV19 - - CASTPGQGDASTDTQYF TGTGCCAGTACCCCAGGTCAGGGAGACGCTAGCACAGATACGCAGTATTTT
TRBJ2-3 TRBV9 TRBD1 - CASSAGQDTDTQYF TGTGCCAGCAGCGCCGGACAGGATACGGATACGCAGTATTTT
TRBJ1-4 TRBV6-5 TRBD1 - CASRTGGPNEKLFF TGTGCCAGCAGGACAGGGGGCCCTAATGAAAAACTGTTTTTT
TRBJ2-3 TRBV5-1 - - CASSLGDQDTQYF TGCGCCAGCAGCTTGGGGGACCAAGATACGCAGTATTTT
TRBJ2-1 TRBV7-9 TRBD2 few CASSFGTTGDEQFF TGTGCCAGCAGCTTCGGGACTACCGGGGATGAGCAGTTCTTC
TRBJ2-7 TRBV7-9 TRBD2 - CASSPKTSVLYEQYF TGTGCCAGCAGCCCGAAAACTAGCGTTCTCTACGAGCAGTACTTC
TRBJ1-2 TRBV18 TRBD1 - CASSPPQGANYGYTF TGTGCCAGCTCACCACCCCAGGGGGCAAACTATGGCTACACCTTC
TRBJ2-5 TRBV19 - - CASSGSGVETQYF TGTGCCAGTAGTGGGTCAGGGGTGGAGACCCAGTACTTC
TRBJ2-7 TRBV5-1 - - CASSFGDSASYEQYF TGCGCCAGCAGCTTTGGCGACTCCGCCTCCTACGAGCAGTACTTC
TRBJ2-2 TRBV7-2 - - CASSLEVQNTGELFF TGTGCCAGCAGCTTAGAGGTTCAGAACACCGGGGAGCTGTTTTTT
TRBJ2-7 TRBV5-1 TRBD2 - CASSLSRTSHWYF TGCGCCAGCAGCCTTTCTCGGACTAGTCATTGGTACTTC
TRBJ2-1 TRBV10-2 - - CASSRSVETREQFF TGCGCCAGCAGTCGATCTGTGGAGACCCGTGAGCAGTTCTTC
TRBJ2-1 TRBV7-9 TRBD2 - CASSAGGYNEQFF TGTGCCAGCAGCGCGGGGGGCTACAATGAGCAGTTCTTC
TRBJ2-2 TRBV12-5 - - CASARPGPRETGELFF TGTGCTAGTGCCCGACCGGGTCCCAGGGAGACCGGGGAGCTGTTTTTT
TRBJ2-2 TRBV11-1 - - CASKDRNTGELFF TGTGCCAGCAAGGACAGAAACACCGGGGAGCTGTTTTTT
TRBJ1-2 TRBV25-1 TRBD1 - CASSGGTANYYGYTF TGTGCCAGCAGTGGGGGGACAGCGAATTACTATGGCTACACCTTC
TRBJ1-2 TRBV7-9 - - CASSLGGGLYGYTF TGTGCCAGCAGCTTGGGCGGAGGGCTCTATGGCTACACCTTC
TRBJ1-2 TRBV29-1 TRBD1 - CSVVTGERFGYTF TGCAGCGTAGTGACAGGGGAAAGGTTTGGCTACACCTTC
TRBJ2-7 TRBV27 TRBD1 - CASSPTGAYEQYF TGTGCCAGCAGTCCTACAGGGGCCTACGAGCAGTACTTC
TRBJ1-5 TRBV19 - - CASYGGKGGTNQPQHF TGTGCCAGCTATGGGGGGAAAGGGGGGACGAATCAGCCCCAGCATTTT
TRBJ2-3 TRBV2 TRBD2 - CASSEVAGVPDTQYF TGTGCCAGCAGTGAAGTAGCGGGAGTCCCAGATACGCAGTATTTT
TRBJ2-2 TRBV29-1 - few CSVVSGTYTGELFF TGCAGCGTTGTTAGCGGAACCTACACCGGGGAGCTGTTTTTT
TRBJ2-2 TRBV25-1 - once CASRGAGELFF TGTGCCAGCAGGGGGGCCGGGGAGCTGTTTTTT
TRBJ2-3 TRBV28 - once CASGPPSTDTQYF TGTGCCAGCGGGCCGCCTAGCACAGATACGCAGTATTTT
TRBJ1-2 TRBV6-5 TRBD1 - CASSPQTGVYGYTF TGTGCCAGCAGTCCTCAGACAGGGGTCTATGGCTACACCTTC
TRBJ2-5 TRBV30 TRBD2 few CAWSLAGPETQYF TGTGCCTGGAGTCTAGCGGGGCCAGAGACCCAGTACTTC
TRBJ1-2 TRBV5-4 TRBD1 - CASSLLVLRGRDYGYTF TGTGCCAGCAGCTTGCTAGTATTGAGGGGGCGAGACTATGGCTACACCTTC
TRBJ2-7 TRBV27 - - CASSFGQIYEQYF TGTGCCAGCAGTTTCGGACAGATCTACGAGCAGTACTTC
TRBJ2-1 TRBV9 - few CASSVSGTGYNEQFF TGTGCCAGCAGCGTATCCGGGACTGGCTACAATGAGCAGTTCTTC
TRBJ1-2 TRBV27 TRBD1 - CASTDRAGYGYTF TGTGCCAGTACGGACAGGGCCGGCTATGGCTACACCTTC
TRBJ1-1 TRBV19 - - CASSISGGAWNTEAFF TGTGCCAGTAGTATTTCTGGCGGAGCATGGAACACTGAAGCTTTCTTT
TRBJ2-7 TRBV27 - - CASSPLPDGSYEQYF TGTGCCAGCAGTCCCCTCCCGGACGGCTCCTACGAGCAGTACTTC
TRBJ1-1 TRBV5-1 TRBD1 - CASSSGTGFEAFF TGCGCCAGCAGCTCAGGGACAGGGTTTGAAGCTTTCTTT
TRBJ2-2 TRBV11-3 TRBD2 - CASSPGTSGLGTGELFF TGTGCCAGCAGTCCCGGGACTAGCGGATTGGGCACCGGGGAGCTGTTTTTT
TRBJ2-7 TRBV7-9 TRBD1 - CASRFGPTGDPYEQYF TGTGCCAGCAGATTCGGACCTACAGGGGACCCGTACGAGCAGTACTTC
TRBJ2-3 TRBV29-1 - few CSVEGSTDTQYF TGCAGCGTTGAGGGGAGCACAGATACGCAGTATTTT
TRBJ2-7 TRBV5-6 - - CASSLEAYEQYF TGTGCCAGCAGCTTGGAGGCTTACGAGCAGTACTTC
TRBJ1-2 TRBV11-2 - - CASSLGQSGGYTF TGTGCCAGCAGCCTCGGACAGTCTGGCGGCTACACCTTC
TRBJ2-3 TRBV4-1 TRBD2 once CASSQDPAGVVTDTQYF TGCGCCAGCAGCCAAGATCCAGCGGGAGTGGTAACAGATACGCAGTATTTT
TRBJ2-3 TRBV9 TRBD2 - CASSEAGGTDTQYF TGTGCCAGCAGCGAAGCGGGGGGCACAGATACGCAGTATTTT
TRBJ1-5 TRBV18 - - CASSPEGSWQPQHF TGTGCCAGCTCACCAGAGGGGTCGTGGCAGCCCCAGCATTTT
TRBJ2-7 TRBV9 - - CASSPQSSLMGEQYF TGTGCCAGCAGCCCCCAATCCTCCCTTATGGGCGAGCAGTACTTC
TRBJ2-3 TRBV28 - - CASTLGGRALNTQYF TGTGCCAGCACCCTAGGGGGGAGGGCCTTAAATACGCAGTATTTT
TRBJ1-3 TRBV27 - - CASSFSQSGNTIYF TGTGCCAGCAGTTTCTCCCAGTCTGGAAACACCATATATTTT
TRBJ2-7 TRBV4-1 - - CASSQDKVSSYEQYF TGCGCCAGCAGCCAAGATAAGGTGAGCTCCTACGAGCAGTACTTC
TRBJ1-1 TRBV2 - once CASRGDTEAFF TGTGCCAGCAGGGGTGACACTGAAGCTTTCTTT
TRBJ2-1 TRBV19 TRBD2 - CASIRAGLAGPNYNEQFF TGTGCCAGTATAAGGGCCGGGTTAGCGGGCCCAAATTACAATGAGCAGTTCTTC